The clone carrying this T cell receptor beta chain was counted many times. This CDR3 region has 14 residues. Per the germline V gene, CDR1 is MNHEY and CDR2 is SMNVEV (reference sequence). V shed 4 bases, J shed 4 bases, and the junction held 1 base outside the gene matches. The data were obtained in a study of molecular identifiers for immune sequencing clone quantification. TCRdb passed the PCR reads through MiXCR, listing each CDR3 protein once. The sample shows over 600,000 distinct CDR3 sequences, 15% to 20% of them seen only once. Sorting recovered naive CD8 T cells on a CD8+CD4-CCR7+CD45RA+ profile.

Sequencing input: naive CD8+ T cells from blood, with Jurkat cell RNA spiked in. The subset denotes: FACS-sorted CD8+CD4-CCR7+CD45RA+ naive T cells. This TCR was sampled from a human donor in good health. Some libraries in this study had Jurkat cell RNA spiked in. The chain has TRBV27 and TRBJ2-3; 11 positions agree with TRBD2. The CDR3 sequence is CASSSSGRPDTQYF. CDR3 in DNA: TGTGCCAGCAGTTCTAGCGGGAGGCCAGATACGCAGTATTTT.